The 10 T cell receptor beta chains reported below all come from one sample, sequenced in a study of read filtering for tumor transcriptome and immune sequencing. Molecular barcoded adaptors covering alpha/delta and beta/gamma chains were used on roughly 400 ng RNA. TCRdb reprocessed the reads via MiXCR and lists one record per CDR3 protein. The sample has tens of thousands of distinct CDR3 sequences, around 14% seen once; the top ten hold around 43%. Sequenced material: a population of CD138-negative cells sorted from bone marrow. All receptors come from a donor aged 40 or older with multiple myeloma.

A remark on this clonotype: Just one base apart from a much larger clone, this may be a read error. The V and J genes are TRBV4-1 and TRBJ1-1; D is unclear. V lost 3 bases to trimming and J lost 8 bases, with 10 bases between them. CDR3 length: 12 residues. Looked up from germline, CDR1 is MGHRA and CDR2 is YSYEKL. The CDR3 here is CASSHGYLEAFF. Here the CDR3 DNA reads TGCGCCAGCAGCCATGGTTACCTCGAAGCTTTCTTT.

Only a few counts were recorded for this clonotype. The chain couples TRBV20-1 to TRBJ2-1; 14 nucleotides align to TRBD2. V lost 6 bases, J lost 9 bases, and 10 bases stayed unmatched. Germline loops: CDR1 DFQATT, CDR2 SNEGSKA (reference sequence). The CDR3 has 15 residues. CDR3 protein: CSAVMTSGREGEQFF. CDR3 bases: TGCAGTGCCGTCATGACTAGCGGGAGGGAGGGTGAGCAGTTCTTC.

In regard to this clonotype: This may be a read error: a much more frequent sequence differs by one nucleotide. V gene TRBV24-1 combines with J gene TRBJ2-1; no definite D call. This CDR3 has 11 residues. The germline V gene encodes CDR1 KGHDR and CDR2 SFDVKD. Trimming cost V 6 bases and J 6 bases, with 5 bases left between them. This CDR3 reads CATSSCNEQFF. For the CDR3, the DNA is TGTGCCACCAGTTCTTGCAATGAGCAGTTCTTC.

Regarding this clonotype: A read error may be the cause here, since a much bigger clone is one base away. The gene calls are TRBV6-1 and TRBJ2-7, with 8 bases that match TRBD1. CDR3 length equals 12 residues. Germline CDR1 and CDR2: MNHNS and SASEGT. The CDR3 protein is CAGSEPRQGSYF. The CDR3 DNA follows: TGTGCCGGCAGTGAGCCCCGACAGGGGTCGTACTTC.

This clonotype was seen at least ten times. The V call is TRBV28, the J call TRBJ1-5; D gene uncertain. Germline V lookup: CDR1 MDHEN, CDR2 SYDVKM. The CDR3 is 12 residues long. Trimming took off 7 bases at V and 6 bases at J, with 10 bases between the two ends. In DNA form, the CDR3 reads TGTGCCAGCAAGAGGCCGAGTCAGCCCCAGCATTTT. It specifies CASKRPSQPQHF.

This clonotype has at least ten counts. Here the CDR3 reads CSVELGTSTDTQYF. DNA of the CDR3: TGCAGCGTTGAATTGGGGACTAGCACAGATACGCAGTATTTT. The chain couples TRBV29-1 to TRBJ2-3; tentative D call: TRBD2 (6 bases). The CDR3 extends over 14 amino acids. V lost 2 bases and J lost 0, with 9 bases in between. Germline V lookup: CDR1 SQVTM, CDR2 ANQGSEA.

On this clonotype itself: This may be a read error: a much more frequent sequence differs by one nucleotide. This chain links TRBV14 with TRBJ2-3, with D tentatively TRBD2 (5 bases). CDR3 length equals 14 residues. Trimming took off 1 base at V and 4 bases at J, with 9 bases between the two ends. Germline CDR1 is SGHDN and CDR2 is FVKESK. The CDR3 region is CASSQVEAADTQYF. The CDR3 DNA reads as TGTGCCAGCAGCCAAGTGGAGGCTGCAGATACGCAGTATTTT.

This clonotype was seen many times. A much larger clone lies one base from this, so it may be a read error. The CDR3 spells CGSSQRGSGNQPQHF. In nucleotides, the CDR3 is TGTGGCAGCAGCCAAAGGGGTTCGGGCAATCAGCCCCAGCATTTT. The chain has TRBV3-1 and TRBJ1-5; tentative D call: TRBD1 (5 bases). The V gene's germline CDR1 is LGHDT and CDR2 YNNKEL (reference sequence). This CDR3 comprises 15 residues.

The CDR3 region is CASSLEGMETQYF. DNA of the CDR3: TGTGCCAGCAGCTTAGAAGGGATGGAGACCCAGTACTTC. The V gene is TRBV7-2, the J gene TRBJ2-5; no clear D gene. Trimming cost V 1 base and J 5 bases, with 8 bases left between them. The CDR3 is made up of 13 amino acids. Germline V gene sequence: CDR1 SGHTA, CDR2 FQGNSA.

This CDR3 is CASSEQGGGTYEQYF. The CDR3 DNA sequence: TGCGCCAGTTCAGAGCAGGGGGGCGGGACCTACGAGCAGTACTTC. The chain employs TRBV5-1 and TRBJ2-7, with D perhaps TRBD1 (7 bases). The V gene's germline CDR1 is SGHRS and CDR2 YFSETQ. Trimming cost V 8 bases and J 2 bases, with 20 bases left between them. The CDR3 covers 15 residues.